This is a list of T cell receptor beta chains from one sample in a study of cytomegalovirus exposure and HLA in healthy donors. Sequencing was performed with immunoSEQ multiplex PCR; in TCRdb, only in-frame clones are kept and a portion is missing. The repertoire holds 190,000 or so clones, with about 80% as singletons. Sequencing was performed on PBMCs. The source is a woman aged 18-35 years in good health and CMV-seropositive. CDR3s include the opening cysteine and the closing phenylalanine or tryptophan. Each record gives: CDR3 length, J gene, D gene, clone size, V gene, CDR3 DNA, CDR3 protein. The D gene is left open where the match is weak. Only some rows state a clone size, as once, few, many or a class for expanded clones.

>17|TRBJ1-2|TRBD1|once|TRBV4-1
TGCGCCAGCAGCCAAGATTCGGGACTGACAGGGGCGGGCGGCTACACCTTC
CASSQDSGLTGAGGYTF
>15|TRBJ1-2|-|-|TRBV7-8
TGTGCCAGCAGCTTAGCCTCCGGGGCTAACTATGGCTACACCTTC
CASSLASGANYGYTF
>16|TRBJ2-1|TRBD2|-|TRBV2
TGTGCCAGCAGTGAAAGGGGACTAGCAGGCGACAATGAGCAGTTCTTC
CASSERGLAGDNEQFF
>17|TRBJ1-5|-|-|TRBV7-2
TGTGCCAGCAGCTTAGCTCGTCGGACAGAAGCTTATCAGCCCCAGCATTTT
CASSLARRTEAYQPQHF
>14|TRBJ2-3|TRBD2|-|TRBV9
TGTGCCAGCAGCGTAAGGCTAGCGGGGGATACGCAGTATTTT
CASSVRLAGDTQYF
>15|TRBJ1-1|TRBD1|few|TRBV5-1
TGCGCCAGCAGCACTCAGACAGGGGGCTTCACTGAAGCTTTCTTT
CASSTQTGGFTEAFF
>14|TRBJ1-1|TRBD1|-|TRBV5-4
TGTGCCAGCAGCGGGGGGACAGGGGTAACTGAAGCTTTCTTT
CASSGGTGVTEAFF
>15|TRBJ2-5|TRBD2|-|TRBV19
TGTGCCAGTAGTCCCGGGAGGGCTCTCGTGGAGACCCAGTACTTC
CASSPGRALVETQYF
>14|TRBJ1-1|-|-|TRBV7-2
TGTGCCAGCAGTAACCCGGGAGAGAACACTGAAGCTTTCTTT
CASSNPGENTEAFF
>15|TRBJ1-5|-|-|TRBV28
TGTGCCAGCAGACCAACAGGTATTAGCAATCAGCCCCAGCATTTT
CASRPTGISNQPQHF
>13|TRBJ1-5|-|-|TRBV10-1
TGCGCCAGCAACGGTTCAGGGAATCAGCCCCAGCATTTT
CASNGSGNQPQHF
>14|TRBJ1-2|-|-|TRBV19
TGTGCCAGTAGAACGGACAGTAGAAGGTATGGCTACACCTTC
CASRTDSRRYGYTF
>15|TRBJ1-4|-|-|TRBV4-1
TGCGCCAGCAGACCGGGGGTAGGGAGGTATGAAAAACTGTTTTTT
CASRPGVGRYEKLFF
>13|TRBJ1-2|TRBD1|-|TRBV5-1
TGCGCCAGCAGCTCGACAGGGCCCAGGGGCTACACCTTC
CASSSTGPRGYTF
>15|TRBJ1-3|TRBD1|-|TRBV13
TGTGCCAGCAGCCCCCAGGGACAGGCTGGAAACACCATATATTTT
CASSPQGQAGNTIYF
>14|TRBJ2-7|-|-|TRBV18
TGTGCCAGCTCCCCTTCCGGGGGAACCTACGAGCAGTACTTC
CASSPSGGTYEQYF
>13|TRBJ1-1|TRBD1|few|TRBV25-1
TGTGCCAGCAGACAGGGGTTGGGCACTGAAGCTTTCTTT
CASRQGLGTEAFF
>14|TRBJ2-7|-|-|TRBV5-1
TGCGCCAGCAGCAGGTGGGGAGAACTCTACGAGCAGTACTTC
CASSRWGELYEQYF
>13|TRBJ2-1|-|-|TRBV6-1
TGTGCCAGCAGTGGATGGCGGTCCAATGAGCAGTTCTTC
CASSGWRSNEQFF
>16|TRBJ2-7|-|-|TRBV10-3
TGTGCCATCAGTGATCGAGGAGGGAAAATCACCTACGAGCAGTACTTC
CAISDRGGKITYEQYF
>16|TRBJ1-2|TRBD1|-|TRBV9
TGTGCCAGCAGCGTTTCGGGACAGGCGTCTAACTATGGCTACACCTTC
CASSVSGQASNYGYTF
>14|TRBJ1-2|-|-|TRBV7-2
TGTGCCAGCAGCTTACAGGGTGGGAACTATGGCTACACCTTC
CASSLQGGNYGYTF
>12|TRBJ1-6|-|few|TRBV7-2
TGTGCCAGCAGCTTAGGGCTTTCACCCCTCCACTTT
CASSLGLSPLHF
>15|TRBJ2-2|-|-|TRBV7-2
TGTGCCAGCAGCTTTTCGGGGGGCTTTGGCGGGGAGCTGTTTTTT
CASSFSGGFGGELFF
>14|TRBJ1-2|TRBD1|few|TRBV6-1
TGTGCCAGCAGGGGACAGGGTTACCCCTATGGCTACACCTTC
CASRGQGYPYGYTF
>12|TRBJ2-7|-|-|TRBV6-1
TGTGCCAGCAATGGACAACCCTACGAGCAGTACTTC
CASNGQPYEQYF
>14|TRBJ1-5|TRBD1|-|TRBV4-1
TGCGCCAGCGGACAGGGGGCCGACAATCAGCCCCAGCATTTT
CASGQGADNQPQHF
>15|TRBJ2-3|TRBD2|-|TRBV6-6
TGTGCCAGCAGTTACGGTAGCGGGGGACCTGTTACGCAGTATTTT
CASSYGSGGPVTQYF
>13|TRBJ1-2|-|-|TRBV6-6
TGTGCCAGCAGTTACGAAGGGGTCGGTGGCTACACCTTC
CASSYEGVGGYTF
>16|TRBJ1-6|TRBD1|few|TRBV19
TGTGCCAGTAGTAGGTCACCGGGACAGGGGAATTCACCCCTCCACTTT
CASSRSPGQGNSPLHF
>15|TRBJ1-1|-|-|TRBV23-1
TGCGCCAGCAGTCAATCGCGGGGAAGAGGCACTGAAGCTTTCTTT
CASSQSRGRGTEAFF
>18|TRBJ2-7|-|-|TRBV11-2
TGTGCCAGCAGCTTCTCGGGGAGGGGGGCTCCCGGCTCCGACTGGCAGTACTTC
CASSFSGRGAPGSDWQYF
>13|TRBJ1-5|-|-|TRBV7-9
TGTGCCAGCAGCTTAGCGCTAGGTCAGCCCCAGCATTTT
CASSLALGQPQHF
>15|TRBJ1-2|TRBD1|-|TRBV6-5
TGTGCCAGCAGGCACTGGACAGGGGACCTCTATGGCTACACCTTC
CASRHWTGDLYGYTF
>13|TRBJ1-1|-|-|TRBV2
TGTGCCAGCAGTGAAATAGGGGCTCGCGAAGCTTTCTTT
CASSEIGAREAFF
>13|TRBJ1-2|-|-|TRBV5-1
TGCGCCAGCAGCTCCCCCGGTGGTCATGGCTACACCTTC
CASSSPGGHGYTF
>13|TRBJ2-1|TRBD1|-|TRBV6-9
TGTGCCAGCAGTTATTCCTCACAGGGGAATAAGTTCTTC
CASSYSSQGNKFF
>11|TRBJ1-5|-|-|TRBV6-5
TGTGCCAGCAGTACCGGTCCCATTCTCTTTTTT
CASSTGPILFF
>15|TRBJ2-1|-|once|TRBV6-6
TGTGCCAGCAGCCCCCGGCGAGAGCGGAACAATGAGCAGTTCTTC
CASSPRRERNNEQFF
>15|TRBJ2-3|-|once|TRBV25-1
TGTGCCAGCAGTGAATCCCCGGGTCGCACAGATACGCAGTATTTT
CASSESPGRTDTQYF
>16|TRBJ1-6|-|-|TRBV5-5
TGTGCCAGCAGCAGTAGGGCGGGTTACTATAATTCACCCCTCCACTTT
CASSSRAGYYNSPLHF
>15|TRBJ1-2|-|-|TRBV2
TGTGCCAGCAAAGCAGTAGAGGGCGACCCCCTCGGCTACACCTTC
CASKAVEGDPLGYTF
>13|TRBJ1-1|-|-|TRBV13
TGTGCCAGCAGAACGGGGATGAACACTGAAGCTTTCTTT
CASRTGMNTEAFF
>12|TRBJ2-1|-|-|TRBV6-6
TGTGCCAGCAGTTACACGGGATCTGAGCAGTTCTTC
CASSYTGSEQFF
>14|TRBJ2-4|-|-|TRBV28
TGTGCCAGCAGTCCGCGACAGGTCTTCGACATTCAGTACTTC
CASSPRQVFDIQYF
>13|TRBJ2-7|-|many|TRBV11-2
TGTGCCAGCAGCATCGGACAGAGCTACGAGCAGTACTTC
CASSIGQSYEQYF
>13|TRBJ1-4|-|-|TRBV5-1
TGCGCCAGCAGCTCCCGCCCTACTGAAAAACTGTTTTTT
CASSSRPTEKLFF
>11|TRBJ2-1|-|-|TRBV20-1
TGCAGTCTTAGGGGTGGCAATGAGCAGTTCTTC
CSLRGGNEQFF
>12|TRBJ1-2|TRBD1|few|TRBV12-5
TGTGCTAGTGGTTTGGGACAGGGGGCCTACACCTTC
CASGLGQGAYTF
>16|TRBJ1-1|-|-|TRBV11-3
TGTGCCAGCAGCAAAGAGGTGTTGGTAGGGAGGACTGAAGCTTTCTTT
CASSKEVLVGRTEAFF